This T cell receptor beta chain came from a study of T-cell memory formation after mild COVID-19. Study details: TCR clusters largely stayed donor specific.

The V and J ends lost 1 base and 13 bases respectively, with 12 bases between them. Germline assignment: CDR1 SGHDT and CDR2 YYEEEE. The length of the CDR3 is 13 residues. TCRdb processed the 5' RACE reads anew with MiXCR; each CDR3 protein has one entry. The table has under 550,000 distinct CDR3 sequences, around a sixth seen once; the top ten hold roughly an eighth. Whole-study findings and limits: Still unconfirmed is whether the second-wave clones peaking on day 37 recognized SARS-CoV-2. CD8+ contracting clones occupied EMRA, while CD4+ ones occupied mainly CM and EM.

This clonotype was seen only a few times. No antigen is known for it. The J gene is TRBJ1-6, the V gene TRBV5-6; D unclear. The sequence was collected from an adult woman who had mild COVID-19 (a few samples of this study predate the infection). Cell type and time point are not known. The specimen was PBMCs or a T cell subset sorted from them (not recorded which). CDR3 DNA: TGTGCCAGCAGCTTGTATTCCGTGGGTCCCCTCCACTTT. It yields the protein CASSLYSVGPLHF.